This entry lists 12 T cell receptor beta chains sequenced from one sample in a study of blood T cell repertoires in COVID-19 (dated by TCRdb to between 2020 and 2021). Receptors were amplified or captured by the immunoSEQ multiplex PCR assay. Entries here come from immuneACCESS through TCRdb and include only in-frame sequences with V and J called. Some clones fail to appear in such tables; in the studies checked, an unresolved V gene covers under half of the shortfall, and the cause of the remainder is unknown. The sample table shows roughly 340,000 clones, and around 87% are seen once. The ten largest clones add up to approximately 1.8% of the sample. The material sequenced was PBMCs or T cells enriched from blood (not recorded which). All receptors come from a man between 40 and 49 years old in a cohort exposed to, infected with or recovered from COVID-19 (not recorded which).

This chain uses TRBV5-1 with TRBJ2-5; 12 bases are a match to TRBD1. Germline V gene sequence: CDR1 SGHRS, CDR2 YFSETQ. After removal of 4 bases from V and 4 bases from J, the junction contained 23 bases not matched to a gene. The CDR3 length is 21 residues. Written as DNA, the CDR3 is TGCGCCAGCAGCGCCGTCCCGGGACAGGGGGCGGGCGGCGAACCGGTAGAGACCCAGTACTTC. Translated, it gives CASSAVPGQGAGGEPVETQYF.

The rearrangement uses TRBV7-8 and TRBJ2-7, with 14 bases identical to TRBD2. Trimming took 5 bases from V and 3 from J; bases not matched to a gene: 3. The germline CDR1 and CDR2 sequences are SGHVS and FQNEAQ. CDR3 length: 15 amino acids. CDR3 nucleotides: TGTGCCAGCAGCAGAGGGACTAGCGGGAGCTACGAGCAGTACTTC. This codes for CASSRGTSGSYEQYF. Full variable domain (missing parts from reference TRBV7-8 and TRBJ2-7): GAGVSQSPRYKVAKRGQDVALRCDPISGHVSLFWYQQALGQGPEFLTYFQNEAQLDKSGLPSDRFFAERPEGSVSTLKIQRTQQEDSAVYLCASSRGTSGSYEQYFGPGTRLTVT.

The J gene is TRBJ2-3, the V gene TRBV28; 15 bases agree with TRBD2. The CDR3 spans 18 residues. The V gene end was trimmed by 7 bases and the J gene end by 0 bases; junction bases not matched to a gene: 8. Germline loops: CDR1 MDHEN, CDR2 SYDVKM. CDR3 coding DNA: TGTGCCAGCATCGCCCTGGGACTAGCGGGAGGAAGCACAGATACGCAGTATTTT. It specifies CASIALGLAGGSTDTQYF.

The genes are TRBV25-1 and TRBJ1-2, with a possible D match to TRBD1 (5 bases). Trimming took 4 bases from V and 4 from J, leaving 13 bases between them. Germline V gene data show CDR1 as MGHDK and CDR2 as SYGVNS. The CDR3 length is 14 residues. The CDR3, as DNA: TGTGCCAGCAGTGCTTCGGACATCCCCTATGGCTACACCTTC. It translates to CASSASDIPYGYTF.

In its sample, this clone was seen a few times. This chain uses TRBV10-1 with TRBJ2-5; 7 nucleotides align to TRBD2. V shed 6 bases and J 4 bases; nucleotides not matched to a gene: 5. This CDR3 spans 13 amino acids. Germline V lookup: CDR1 WNHNN, CDR2 SYGVQD (reference sequence). CDR3 in amino acids: CASRAGSGETQYF. The CDR3 nucleotides are TGCGCCAGCAGAGCGGGATCTGGAGAGACCCAGTACTTC.

The chain couples TRBV5-4 to TRBJ2-3; 8 nucleotides align to TRBD1. V shed 5 bases, J shed 2 bases, and the junction held 4 bases outside the gene matches. Germline lookup yields CDR1 SGHNT and CDR2 YYREEE (reference sequence). This CDR3 has 14 amino acids. CDR3 coding DNA: TGTGCCAGCAGGGGGACAGGTTCCACAGATACGCAGTATTTT. This translates into CASRGTGSTDTQYF.

The gene calls are TRBV11-2 and TRBJ1-4, with a possible D match to TRBD1 (5 bases). Germline loops: CDR1 SGHAT, CDR2 FQNNGV. There are 17 residues in the CDR3. V was trimmed by 2 bases and J by 3 bases, leaving 16 bases between them. In DNA form, the CDR3 reads TGTGCCAGCAGCTTAATGGGTTCTTTGGGGCCTAATGAAAAACTGTTTTTT. This gives the protein CASSLMGSLGPNEKLFF.

The J gene is TRBJ1-2, the V gene TRBV14, with D perhaps TRBD1 (6 bases). The CDR3 covers 16 residues. With 1 base removed from V and 5 bases from J, the gap between germline ends came to 17 bases. In germline, CDR1 is SGHDN, CDR2 FVKESK. The CDR3 sequence: CASSQGWGLRGYGYTF. The CDR3 DNA is TGTGCCAGCAGCCAAGGATGGGGGCTTAGAGGATATGGCTACACCTTC.

This CDR3 reads CASSSTGVAGELFF. The CDR3 DNA follows: TGTGCCAGTAGTTCTACAGGGGTCGCCGGGGAGCTGTTTTTT. This chain joins TRBV19 and TRBJ2-2, with 7 bases that match TRBD1. CDR3 length: 14 residues. V shed 5 bases, J shed 6 bases, and the junction held 6 bases outside the gene matches. Germline V lookup: CDR1 LNHDA, CDR2 SQIVND (reference sequence).

This clone was detected only once. The chain joins TRBV10-1 to TRBJ2-1, with 11 nucleotides matching TRBD2. The CDR3 spans 15 residues. In germline, CDR1 is WNHNN, CDR2 SYGVQD (reference sequence). After removal of 3 bases from V and 8 bases from J, the junction contained 6 bases not matched to a gene. For the CDR3, the DNA is TGCGCCAGCAGTGACACTAGCGGGAGTATATATGAGCAGTTCTTC. Its protein is CASSDTSGSIYEQFF.

The chain joins TRBV27 to TRBJ1-5, with D perhaps TRBD1 (6 bases). This CDR3 is built from 15 residues. Trimming took 6 bases from V and 3 from J, leaving 15 bases between them. Germline CDR1 is MNHEY and CDR2 is SMNVEV (reference sequence). The CDR3 spells CASRPGQPDNQPQHF. DNA for the CDR3: TGTGCCAGCAGGCCGGGACAACCCGACAATCAGCCCCAGCATTTT.

The rearrangement joins TRBV29-1 to TRBJ2-7; 9 bases fit TRBD2. The CDR3 is 15 amino acids. Germline CDR1 is SQVTM and CDR2 is ANQGSEA. V lost 6 bases to trimming and J lost 3 bases; unmatched junction nucleotides: 12. For the CDR3, the DNA is TGCAGCGTCAGGGGGAGTAGCGGGAGCCACTACGAGCAGTACTTC. This translates into CSVRGSSGSHYEQYF.